The next 8 T cell receptor beta chains were all read from a single sample in a study of blood T cell repertoires in COVID-19. Assay used: immunoSEQ multiplex PCR; TCRdb lists only in-frame clones, some missing. Here the sample spans around 140,000 clones, approximately 89% being singletons. Sequenced material: peripheral blood. The receptor source for this set is a human donor in a cohort sampled during active COVID-19.

Here the CDR3 DNA reads TGCAGCGTTGGGTCGATGGGAGGGTCCACTGAAGCTTTCTTT. Its translation: CSVGSMGGSTEAFF. This chain links TRBV29-1 with TRBJ1-1; D not certain. Germline V CDR1 and CDR2: SQVTM, ANQGSEA. The CDR3 spans 14 residues. V dropped 4 bases and J dropped 4 bases, with 16 bases sitting between them.

V and J are TRBV3-1 (or the pseudogene TRBV3-2) and TRBJ1-3; no reliable D call. CDR3 size: 13 residues. Germline V gives CDR1 LGHDT, CDR2 YNNKEL (reference sequence). Between the trimmed V and J ends, which lost 3 bases and 4 bases, there was a span of 7 bases. The CDR3 DNA is TGTGCCAGCAGCCAGGCAGCGGGAAACACCATATATTTT. As protein: CASSQAAGNTIYF.

The chain links TRBV4-2 to TRBJ2-7; possibly TRBD2 for D (6 bases). The germline CDR1 and CDR2 sequences are LGHNA and YNFKEQ. This CDR3 has 15 amino acids. Trimming took off 4 bases at V and 3 bases at J, with 16 bases between the two ends. CDR3 bases: TGTGCCAGCAGCCCGGCGGGGAAGTCCAACTACGAGCAGTACTTC. It encodes CASSPAGKSNYEQYF.

The chain uses TRBV25-1 and TRBJ2-7; D gene ambiguous. Trimming cost V 3 bases and J 2 bases, with 8 bases left between them. CDR1 is MGHDK and CDR2 is SYGVNS in the germline V gene. This CDR3 is 13 amino acids long. The CDR3 DNA reads TGTGCCAGCAGTGAGAGCCCTACCTACGAGCAGTACTTC. It codes for CASSESPTYEQYF.

The chain is built from TRBV4-3 and TRBJ1-2; D perhaps matches TRBD1 (6 bases). CDR3 length: 12 residues. The germline gives CDR1 LGHNA, CDR2 YSLEER. V was trimmed by 10 bases and J by 8 bases, leaving 17 bases between them. CDR3 residues: CANITGREGYTF. The CDR3 DNA sequence: TGCGCCAATATCACAGGGCGGGAGGGCTACACCTTC.

Many counts were recorded for this clone. V is TRBV6-1 and J is TRBJ1-1; the match to TRBD1 covers 11 bases. CDR1 and CDR2 from the germline V gene are MNHNS and SASEGT. Trimming cost V 3 bases and J 7 bases; bases outside gene matches: 7. This CDR3 spans 15 amino acids. As DNA, the CDR3 is TGTGCCAGCAGTGACATCGGACAGGGGGCGGGTGAAGCTTTCTTT. It specifies CASSDIGQGAGEAFF.

The V gene is TRBV5-1, the J gene TRBJ1-4, with D maybe TRBD1 (6 bases). Between the trimmed V and J ends, which lost 2 bases and 10 bases, there was a span of 15 bases. The CDR3 is 14 residues long. The germline V gene has CDR1 SGHRS and CDR2 YFSETQ. The CDR3 protein is CASSLGGENGKLFF. The CDR3 bases are TGCGCCAGCAGCTTAGGGGGGGAAAACGGAAAACTGTTTTTT. Filled out from reference TRBV5-1 and TRBJ1-4, the complete variable domain reads KAGVTQTPRYLIKTRGQQVTLSCSPISGHRSVSWYQQTPGQGLQFLFEYFSETQRNKGNFPGRFSGRQFSNSRSEMNVSTLELGDSALYLCASSLGGENGKLFFGSGTQLSVL.

The chain is built from TRBV11-2 and TRBJ1-1; possibly TRBD1 for D (6 bases). In germline, CDR1 is SGHAT, CDR2 FQNNGV. The CDR3 is 12 amino acids. V dropped 5 bases and J dropped 5 bases, with 9 bases sitting between them. CDR3 nucleotides: TGTGCCAGCAGCCCACAGGGAACTGAAGCTTTCTTT. It encodes CASSPQGTEAFF.